This T cell receptor beta chain was found in a study of blood T cell repertoires in COVID-19. Study context: Spain, Italy and the United States supplied samples that represented acute and convalescent COVID-19. Sample material is recorded as cDNA or gDNA derived from T cells, B-cell-depleted T cells, or PBMCs.

Original processing notes: Researchers report that nucleated cell counts were estimated from reference gene primer amplification. Only in-frame clones appear in the TCRdb table, and some are missing; sequencing was by immunoSEQ multiplex PCR. The V and J calls and clone size come from that table; D and trimming were worked out from the DNA. The profile shows roughly 24,000 clones, 65% to 90% of them singletons. This CDR3 contains 14 residues. Germline V gene lookup returns CDR1 SEHNR and CDR2 FQNEAQ (reference sequence). V lost 2 bases and J 4 bases, leaving 9 bases between the germline ends. The chain employs TRBV7-9 and TRBJ2-1; weak D call: TRBD2 (6 bases). Specimen: peripheral blood. This clonotype was sampled from a man in his sixties or seventies with acute or convalescent COVID-19. CDR3 in amino acids: CASSLQAGYNEQFF. The CDR3 DNA reads as TGTGCCAGCAGCTTACAGGCGGGGTACAATGAGCAGTTCTTC.